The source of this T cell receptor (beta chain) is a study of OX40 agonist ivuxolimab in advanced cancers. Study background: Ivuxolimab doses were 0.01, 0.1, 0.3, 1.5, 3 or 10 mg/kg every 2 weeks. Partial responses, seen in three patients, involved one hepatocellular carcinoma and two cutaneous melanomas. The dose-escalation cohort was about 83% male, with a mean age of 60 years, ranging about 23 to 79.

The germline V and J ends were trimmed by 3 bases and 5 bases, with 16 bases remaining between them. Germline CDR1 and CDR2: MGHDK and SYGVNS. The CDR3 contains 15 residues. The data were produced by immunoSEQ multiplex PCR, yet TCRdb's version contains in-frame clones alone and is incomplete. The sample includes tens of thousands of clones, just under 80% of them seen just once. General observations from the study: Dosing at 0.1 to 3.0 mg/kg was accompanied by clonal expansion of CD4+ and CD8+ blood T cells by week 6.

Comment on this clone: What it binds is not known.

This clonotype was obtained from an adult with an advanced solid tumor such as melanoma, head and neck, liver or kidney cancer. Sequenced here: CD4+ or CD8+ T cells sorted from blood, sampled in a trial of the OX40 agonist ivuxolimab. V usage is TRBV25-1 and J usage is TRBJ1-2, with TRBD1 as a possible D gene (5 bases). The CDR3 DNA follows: TGTGCCAGCAGTGATTTTACCAGGGTTGGGTATGGCTACACCTTC. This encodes CASSDFTRVGYGYTF.